Each of the 15 T cell receptor beta chains below was sequenced from the same sample in a study of cytomegalovirus exposure and HLA in healthy donors. The data were produced by immunoSEQ multiplex PCR, yet TCRdb's version contains in-frame clones alone and is incomplete. The top ten hold approximately 3.5% of the sample, which has 130,000 or so clones, roughly 86% seen once. The specimen sequenced was PBMCs. All receptors derive from a young man in good health and CMV-seronegative.

A few counts support this clone. The chain links TRBV6-5 to TRBJ1-5; 7 bases align to TRBD1. Germline CDR1 MNHEY, CDR2 SVGAGI. J lost 4 bases, V lost 6 bases, and 6 bases had no gene match. The CDR3 length is 14 residues. In nucleotides, the CDR3 is TGTGCCAGCAGCGCAAGGACAGGAAATCAGCCCCAGCATTTT. Its translation: CASSARTGNQPQHF.

The rearrangement joins TRBV5-6 to TRBJ1-1; 9 positions agree with TRBD1. Germline V CDR1 and CDR2: SGHDT, YYEEEE. The CDR3 is 15 residues long. The trim removed 4 bases at V and 6 bases at J, leaving 10 bases unmatched. CDR3 sequence: CASSTYRGRVAEAFF. The CDR3 bases are TGTGCCAGCAGCACATACAGGGGGCGAGTCGCTGAAGCTTTCTTT.

This clone has just a few counts. The V call is TRBV18, the J call TRBJ1-2, with 8 bases fitting TRBD1. The V and J ends lost 4 bases and 8 bases, in that order; junction bases with no gene match: 3. The CDR3 runs to 12 residues. The germline V gene encodes CDR1 KGHSH and CDR2 LQKENI. The CDR3 DNA follows: TGTGCCAGCTCACTGGACAGGGAGGGCTACACCTTC. Protein sequence: CASSLDREGYTF.

The chain is built from TRBV7-9 and TRBJ2-2; 11 bases line up with TRBD2. With 4 bases clipped from V and 1 base from J, the junction kept 2 bases outside the gene matches. CDR3 size: 16 residues. Germline CDR1 is SEHNR and CDR2 is FQNEAQ (reference sequence). The CDR3 coding sequence is TGTGCCAGCAGCTACCTAGCGGGGGGGAACACCGGGGAGCTGTTTTTT. It encodes CASSYLAGGNTGELFF.

The J gene is TRBJ1-4, the V gene TRBV7-8; 10 bases match TRBD1. With V trimmed by 1 base and J by 8 bases, 1 base remained unmatched. CDR1 is SGHVS, CDR2 FQNEAQ, per germline. The CDR3 is made up of 14 amino acids. Here the CDR3 reads CASSLGDRGEKLFF. CDR3 coding DNA: TGTGCCAGCAGCTTAGGGGACAGGGGCGAAAAACTGTTTTTT.

The V call is TRBV7-6, the J call TRBJ2-7, with D perhaps TRBD1 (6 bases). The V and J ends lost 4 bases and 3 bases respectively, with 7 bases between them. Germline CDR1 is SGHVS and CDR2 is FNYEAQ. The length of the CDR3 is 12 residues. The CDR3: CASSSQGYEQYF. CDR3 sequence (DNA): TGTGCCAGCAGCTCACAGGGCTACGAGCAGTACTTC.

The sample holds one count of this clone. The V call is TRBV6-6, the J call TRBJ2-7; 9 nucleotides match TRBD1. Per the germline V gene, CDR1 is MNHNY and CDR2 is SVGAGI (reference sequence). The CDR3 has 14 amino acids. J lost 4 bases, V lost 7 bases, and 8 bases had no gene match. This CDR3 is CASTTTGGVYEQYF. As DNA, the CDR3 is TGTGCCAGCACCACAACAGGGGGCGTATACGAGCAGTACTTC.

CDR3: CASSLATGGAGNSPLHF. DNA of the CDR3: TGCGCCAGCAGCTTGGCGACAGGGGGCGCGGGTAATTCACCCCTCCACTTT. This chain connects TRBV5-1 to TRBJ1-6; 10 bases line up with TRBD1. After removal of 0 bases from V and 6 bases from J, the junction contained 6 bases not matched to a gene. This CDR3 contains 17 residues. Germline CDR1 is SGHRS and CDR2 is YFSETQ.

The chain combines TRBV7-2 with TRBJ1-2; no reliable D call. The CDR3 has 14 amino acids. Per the germline V gene, CDR1 is SGHTA and CDR2 is FQGNSA. The ends were cut back, 0 bases at V and 8 bases at J, with 13 bases in the middle. The CDR3 is CASSLALGFGGYTF. The DNA of the CDR3 is TGTGCCAGCAGCTTAGCTCTGGGCTTTGGGGGCTACACCTTC.

V usage is TRBV6-5 and J usage is TRBJ1-2; 8 bases align to TRBD1. Germline trimming cut 6 bases from V and 4 bases from J; bases unmatched to any gene: 10. The length of the CDR3 is 15 residues. Germline V lookup: CDR1 MNHEY, CDR2 SVGAGI. DNA for the CDR3: TGTGCCAGCAGAACTTCGGGACAGGATGCCTATGGCTACACCTTC. Translating gives CASRTSGQDAYGYTF.

The CDR3 protein is CASSLEPGLNLYGNTIYF. Here the CDR3 DNA reads TGTGCCAGCAGCTTAGAACCGGGACTGAACCTCTATGGAAACACCATATATTTT. The chain links TRBV7-2 to TRBJ1-3, with D tentatively TRBD1 (5 bases). The germline V and J ends were trimmed by 1 base and 3 bases, with 19 bases remaining between them. The CDR3 totals 18 residues. Germline V gives CDR1 SGHTA, CDR2 FQGNSA. Drawing the rest from reference TRBV7-2 and TRBJ1-3, the complete variable domain is GAGVSQSPSNKVTEKGKDVELRCDPISGHTALYWYRQSLGQGLEFLIYFQGNSAPDKSGLPSDRFSAERTGGSVSTLTIQRTQQEDSAVYLCASSLEPGLNLYGNTIYFGEGSWLTVV.

The chain links TRBV25-1 to TRBJ1-6; TRBD1 matches 9 bases. V lost 10 bases to trimming and J lost 2 bases; unmatched junction nucleotides: 3. The germline V gene encodes CDR1 MGHDK and CDR2 SYGVNS. The CDR3 loop spans 14 amino acids. The CDR3 here is CATTGGPYNSPLHF. CDR3 nucleotide sequence: TGTGCCACCACAGGGGGCCCCTATAATTCACCCCTCCACTTT.

This chain links TRBV5-6 with TRBJ2-3, with D tentatively TRBD2 (5 bases). The CDR3 consists of 15 residues. The V gene lost 1 base and the J gene lost 2 bases, with 11 bases spanning the gap. The germline V gene encodes CDR1 SGHDT and CDR2 YYEEEE. The CDR3 DNA sequence: TGTGCCAGCAGCTTGCACGGACTTGTCACAGATACGCAGTATTTT. Translation: CASSLHGLVTDTQYF. The full variable domain, its missing parts supplied by reference TRBV5-6 and TRBJ2-3, is DAGVTQSPTHLIKTRGQQVTLRCSPKSGHDTVSWYQQALGQGPQFIFQYYEEEERQRGNFPDRFSGHQFPNYSSELNVNALLLGDSALYLCASSLHGLVTDTQYFGPGTRLTVL.

The CDR3 DNA follows: TGTGCCAGCAGTTCAGCTGGGGGACAGGGGAAGACTGAAGCTTTCTTT. Translating it yields CASSSAGGQGKTEAFF. The rearrangement uses TRBV28 and TRBJ1-1; 10 nucleotides align to TRBD1. The CDR3 is 16 amino acids. Germline CDR1 MDHEN, CDR2 SYDVKM. The trim removed 4 bases at V and 5 bases at J, leaving 10 bases unmatched.

This clone was observed a handful of times. V gene TRBV30 combines with J gene TRBJ2-7; D is undetermined. V was cut by 0 bases and J by 7 bases, with 7 bases left in between. Germline V gene sequence: CDR1 GTSNPN, CDR2 SVGIG (reference sequence). The CDR3 length is 11 residues. CDR3 sequence (DNA): TGTGCCTGGAGTGTTAGCAGTGAGCAGTACTTC. It codes for CAWSVSSEQYF.